Presented here are 17 T cell receptor beta chains from one specimen sequenced in a study of T-cell reconstitution after alpha-beta-depleted transplantation in children. Library preparation (for TCRbeta) was performed with unique molecular identifiers. TCRdb recomputed calls from the PCR reads with MiXCR, one row per CDR3 protein. The top ten hold 2% to 2.5% of the sample, which has around 440,000 distinct CDR3 sequences, more than 9% seen once. Sequencing used PBMCs, obtained before TCRalphabeta/CD19-depleted stem cell transplant. Receptor source: a child aged 2 to 15 with inherited bone marrow failure, due to receive a stem cell transplant.

This clonotype was observed at least ten times. The CDR3 DNA sequence: TGCGCCAGCAGCCAAGGGGGAGTGAGCTCCTACGAGCAGTACTTC. Encoded protein: CASSQGGVSSYEQYF. The J gene is TRBJ2-7, the V gene TRBV4-1; TRBD2 might be the D (5 bases). V was trimmed by 1 base and J by 0 bases, leaving 10 bases between them. There are 15 residues in the CDR3. From germline, CDR1 is MGHRA and CDR2 YSYEKL.

The chain links TRBV3-1 to TRBJ2-1; D gene ambiguous. The CDR3 consists of 13 residues. Germline CDR1 and CDR2: LGHDT and YNNKEL (reference sequence). V was cut by 8 bases and J by 5 bases, with 13 bases left in between. The CDR3 DNA reads TGTGCCAGCGAGGCAGCCCGGGACAATGAGCAGTTCTTC. Residues: CASEAARDNEQFF.

This clonotype was counted only a few times. The V and J genes are TRBV29-1 and TRBJ1-2; 7 nucleotides line up with TRBD1. J gave up 1 base and V 6 bases, and 5 bases lay outside the gene matches. CDR3 size: 13 residues. Germline CDR1 reads SQVTM; CDR2 reads ANQGSEA. CDR3 amino acids: CSVGDRDNYGYTF. The CDR3 DNA is TGCAGCGTCGGTGACAGGGATAACTATGGCTACACCTTC.

This clonotype was detected ten times or more. The chain carries TRBV7-9 and TRBJ2-7; D perhaps matches TRBD1 (6 bases). The V and J ends lost 5 bases and 3 bases respectively, with 11 bases between them. CDR1 and CDR2 (germline): SEHNR, FQNEAQ (reference sequence). The CDR3 length is 13 residues. This CDR3 is CASSTRTDYEQYF. CDR3 DNA: TGTGCCAGCAGCACCCGGACAGACTACGAGCAGTACTTC.

The table lists this clonotype with a few counts. The chain employs TRBV4-2 and TRBJ2-7; 10 nucleotides line up with TRBD2. Germline V gene lookup returns CDR1 LGHNA and CDR2 YNFKEQ. This CDR3 contains 16 residues. The V gene end was trimmed by 4 bases and the J gene end by 0 bases; junction bases not matched to a gene: 6. The CDR3 is CASSREGLASSYEQYF. CDR3 bases: TGTGCCAGCAGCCGGGAGGGACTAGCGAGCTCCTACGAGCAGTACTTC.

This clonotype was picked up many times. The V and J genes are TRBV12-3 or TRBV12-4 and TRBJ2-1; 9 nucleotides agree with TRBD1. Trimming took 2 bases from V and 6 from J; bases not matched to a gene: 14. The CDR3 runs 18 residues. The CDR3 reads CASSLPTGGKRPLNEQFF. The CDR3 DNA sequence: TGTGCCAGCAGTTTACCGACAGGGGGAAAGAGGCCACTCAATGAGCAGTTCTTC.

This clonotype was counted at least ten times. The genes are TRBV28 and TRBJ2-5, with D maybe TRBD1 (8 bases). The CDR3 is 15 amino acids. Between the trimmed V and J ends, which lost 5 bases and 7 bases, there was a span of 20 bases. Germline CDR1 is MDHEN and CDR2 is SYDVKM. The CDR3 DNA reads as TGTGCCAGCAGTCCCACCCTGGACAGGGAGGGGACCCAGTACTTC. This sequence encodes CASSPTLDREGTQYF.

This clonotype was counted at least ten times. The chain is built from TRBV5-1 and TRBJ2-4, with D possibly matching TRBD2 (5 bases). The CDR3 loop spans 16 amino acids. Deletions cut 1 base from V and 0 bases from J, with 11 bases between. CDR1 SGHRS and CDR2 YFSETQ come from the germline V gene. CDR3 sequence reads: CASSLLVAGAKNIQYF. The CDR3 DNA reads as TGCGCCAGCAGCTTGTTGGTTGCGGGAGCCAAAAACATTCAGTACTTC.

This clonotype was counted ten times or more. The genes are TRBV5-1 and TRBJ2-1; 8 positions match TRBD2. The CDR3 covers 14 residues. The V gene's germline CDR1 is SGHRS and CDR2 YFSETQ. With V trimmed by 2 bases and J by 5 bases, 3 bases remained unmatched. DNA for the CDR3: TGCGCCAGCAGCTTAACTAGCGGAAACAATGAGCAGTTCTTC. It encodes CASSLTSGNNEQFF.

This clonotype was seen repeatedly, ten times or more. The genes are TRBV7-9 and TRBJ2-3, with D perhaps matching TRBD1 (5 bases). V shed 4 bases and J shed 5 bases, with 13 bases lying between them. This CDR3 comprises 14 residues. Germline assignment: CDR1 SEHNR and CDR2 FQNEAQ (reference sequence). CDR3 nucleotide sequence: TGTGCCAGCAGCTATACAGGATATCAAGATACGCAGTATTTT. Residues: CASSYTGYQDTQYF.

This clonotype was seen repeatedly, ten times or more. The V call is TRBV27, the J call TRBJ2-3, with no clear D. Germline CDR1 is MNHEY and CDR2 is SMNVEV (reference sequence). Trimming removed 6 bases from V and 8 bases from J, with 9 bases in between. This CDR3 has 11 residues. The CDR3 nucleotides are TGTGCCAGCAGGGGCGGTGCTACGCAGTATTTT. Amino acid sequence: CASRGGATQYF.

This clonotype was found a few times. The chain links TRBV30 to TRBJ1-5; no definite D call. V was pared by 4 bases and J by 2 bases, with 15 bases between. Germline values: CDR1 GTSNPN, CDR2 SVGIG (reference sequence). This CDR3 contains 15 residues. This CDR3 reads CAWNKGGFGNQPQHF. CDR3 in DNA: TGTGCCTGGAATAAGGGAGGCTTTGGCAATCAGCCCCAGCATTTT.

This clonotype was detected many times. The chain links TRBV20-1 to TRBJ2-5; 7 nucleotides agree with TRBD1. Germline trimming cut 6 bases from V and 9 bases from J; bases unmatched to any gene: 13. The V gene's germline CDR1 is DFQATT and CDR2 SNEGSKA (reference sequence). This CDR3 region has 13 residues. CDR3 DNA: TGCAGTGCCTCGACAGGGCCCAATGGGGCCCAGTACTTC. It yields the protein CSASTGPNGAQYF.

In this sample, this clonotype turned up many times. The chain has TRBV27 and TRBJ2-7, with 8 bases that match TRBD1. J was trimmed by 7 bases and V by 6 bases; bases with no gene match: 11. Per germline, CDR1 MNHEY and CDR2 SMNVEV (reference sequence). The CDR3 totals 14 residues. In DNA form, the CDR3 reads TGTGCCAGCAGCCCCTGGCAGGGGGCAAGGGAGCAGTACTTC. Protein: CASSPWQGAREQYF.

This clonotype was seen many times. This rearrangement joins TRBV20-1 to TRBJ1-2; 7 bases align to TRBD1. Germline V CDR1 and CDR2: DFQATT, SNEGSKA (reference sequence). The J segment lost 8 bases and the V segment lost 5 bases, leaving 11 bases of the junction unmatched. There are 13 residues in the CDR3. The CDR3 here is CSASIRQGGGYTF. The CDR3 nucleotides read TGCAGTGCTTCCATTAGACAGGGAGGAGGCTACACCTTC.

This chain joins TRBV5-4 and TRBJ1-4; the match to TRBD1 covers 9 bases. The CDR3 length is 15 residues. Germline CDR1 is SGHNT and CDR2 is YYREEE (reference sequence). Trimming cost V 4 bases and J 8 bases; bases outside gene matches: 9. The CDR3 loop is CASSPTGGADEKLFF. CDR3 DNA sequence: TGTGCCAGCAGCCCCACAGGGGGCGCAGACGAAAAACTGTTTTTT. Combining the CDR3 with reference TRBV5-4 and TRBJ1-4 gives the whole variable domain ETGVTQSPTHLIKTRGQQVTLRCSSQSGHNTVSWYQQALGQGPQFIFQYYREEENGRGNFPPRFSGLQFPNYSSELNVNALELDDSALYLCASSPTGGADEKLFFGSGTQLSVL.

This clonotype was counted ten times or more. This chain links TRBV7-2 with TRBJ1-5, with TRBD1 matching over 8 bases. The trim removed 4 bases at V and 6 bases at J, leaving 8 bases unmatched. This CDR3 is 15 amino acids long. Germline CDR1 reads SGHTA; CDR2 reads FQGNSA. CDR3 sequence: CASSSTGEIVQPQHF. The DNA of the CDR3 is TGTGCCAGCAGCTCGACAGGGGAAATAGTTCAGCCCCAGCATTTT.